The present T cell receptor (beta chain) was sequenced within a study of blood T cells in healthy people across ages (dated by TCRdb to between 2014 and 2017). At the level of the whole study: In model experiments, template switching captured about one uniquely barcoded TCR beta cDNA molecule for every two T cells. Donors of different ages were randomly distributed across sequencing lanes to avoid experimental bias. To track age-related changes in TCR beta repertoire diversity, the study relied on deep sequencing normalized with unique cDNA molecular identifiers. For two donors (one aged 18 to 30 and one aged 80 or older), the study analyzed two additional independent replicas of 1 million unique cDNA reads from the same blood draw. Four age groups were formed from the donors: young (average approximately 15 years), middle-aged (around 39), aged (about 62) and long-lived (around 80).

Libraries were built with 5' RACE. Data came from an Illumina HiSeq 2500. A second about 6 to 11 cycle PCR used a sample-barcoded 5' primer and a J-beta primer mix. A unique molecular identifier was introduced onto each TCR beta cDNA molecule by a template-switch 5' adaptor carrying 12 random nucleotides. Each sample yielded at least 2.5 million CDR3-containing paired-end reads. First-strand cDNA was synthesized from all RNA with the Mint cDNA synthesis kit, primed by a TRBC-specific oligonucleotide. All cDNA was treated with uracil-DNA glycosylase and then went through a first 18-cycle PCR with the universal primers M1SS and BC2_uni_R. The authors' analysis ran thus. Normalization of each sample was performed by random selection of 1 million high-quality reads, each carrying a distinct molecular identifier. Reads with shared molecular identifiers were discarded instead of being binned into consensus sequences. MiTCR, set to a Q25 quality threshold and the strictest error-elimination algorithm, was used for CDR3 identification, clonotype clustering and error correction. Lower-bound total TCR beta diversity was estimated with a nonparametric unseen species model using Euler transformation. TCRdb applied fastp at Q25 and MiXCR to the public reads, then kept only in-frame beta chains. All rows with the same CDR3 protein become a single entry with the most common DNA and genes. The V and J calls reflect TCRdb's pipeline rather than the authors' work. The sample contains about 1.1 million distinct CDR3 sequences, roughly two fifths of them found a single time. Around 14% of the sample lies in the top ten.

The roughly 37 donors, aged roughly 6 to 95 years, were systemically healthy Caucasian individuals from Russia. Approximately 9.3 milliliters of peripheral blood were drawn from each donor into EDTA-treated Vacutainer tubes. Ficoll-Paque density-gradient centrifugation was used to isolate PBMCs, with at least 7 million obtained per sample. Total RNA, at least 6 micrograms per sample, was extracted from PBMCs with Trizol reagent. Naive CD45RAhigh/CD27high T cell percentages were measured by flow cytometry on a PBMC aliquot from every donor. This clonotype was found a few times. Its antigen is still unknown. Qualities for individual bases were not recorded, and no much larger clone is one base off. Findings and caveats that apply to the study as a whole: As age increased, observed TCR beta diversity per million T cells dropped in a roughly linear way, and a significant reduction was already evident by age roughly 36. Compared with the aged group, the long-lived group had more naive CD4+ T cells, fewer expanded clones and increased TCR diversity, a pattern suggesting age selection. Donor CMV infection status was unknown, potentially confounding age-related changes in expanded clonotypes. Estimates of total diversity based on one million sequenced T cells were regarded as lower bounds and as underestimates. Because profiling used bulk unsorted PBMCs, naive and antigen-experienced compartments could not be compared conclusively. Observed TCR beta diversity correlated strongly with the percentage of naive T cells measured by flow cytometry.

Taken from cysteine to phenylalanine, the CDR3 has 14 residues. Only CDR3 DNA remains: 42 bases, in frame from the first base. The CDR1 and CDR2 encoded by the germline V gene are MNHEY and SVGAGI. V drops 6 bases and J drops 8 bases, leaving 16 bases in between. This chain is built from TRBV6-5 and TRBJ2-2; a weak D assignment points to TRBD1 (5 bases agree). Sequenced input: blood. The receptor's source is a man in his late teens or twenties in good health. The DNA reads TGTGCCAGCAGCCGCGACAGTGTAAGGGGGGAGCTGTTTTTT. It specifies CASSRDSVRGELFF.